The source of this T cell receptor (beta chain) is a study of blood T cell repertoires in COVID-19. Turning to the study itself: The samples span acute and convalescent COVID-19 from the United States, Italy and Spain. From T cells, B-cell-depleted T cells, or PBMCs came the material, which was cDNA or gDNA.

Under the authors' procedure: Reference gene primer amplification gave nucleated cell count estimates. Clones were read by immunoSEQ multiplex PCR, and TCRdb kept only the in-frame ones, dropping some. That table furnishes V, J and clone size, whereas the DNA furnished D and trimming. The sample lists a few hundred thousand clones; roughly 89% were seen once. The CDR3 runs to 18 residues. The germline CDR1 and CDR2 sequences are SGHRS and YFSETQ. J lost 0 bases, V lost 0 bases, and 6 bases had no gene match. The material sequenced was peripheral blood. V is TRBV5-1 and J is TRBJ2-3; 11 bases agree with TRBD2. The receptor comes from a man aged 60 to 75 who had recovered from COVID-19. The CDR3 spells CASSLGTSGPPSTDTQYF. In DNA, the CDR3 is TGCGCCAGCAGCTTGGGGACTAGCGGGCCGCCTAGCACAGATACGCAGTATTTT.